The 3 T cell receptor beta chains below all came from one sample that was sequenced in a study of blood T cell repertoires in COVID-19 (dated by TCRdb to the early 2020s). Library generation was performed with the immunoSEQ multiplex PCR assay. Held by TCRdb, this immuneACCESS table contains in-frame sequences only and omits some clones. Under half of the omission traces to an unresolved V gene where checked; the cause of the rest is unknown. Within this sample are approximately 81,000 clones, with 91% of them counted one time only. The ten largest make up 1.9% of the sample. Material: peripheral blood. The receptors derive from a woman aged 45 to 65 in a cohort sampled during active COVID-19.

The J gene is TRBJ2-4, the V gene TRBV9, with 9 bases lining up with TRBD2. Germline trimming cut 0 bases from V and 8 bases from J; bases unmatched to any gene: 3. The CDR3 is 14 residues long. Germline assignment: CDR1 SGDLS and CDR2 YYNGEE. The CDR3 sequence is CASSVGTSGHIQYF. Here the CDR3 DNA reads TGTGCCAGCAGCGTAGGAACTAGCGGGCACATTCAGTACTTC.

The V call is TRBV24-1, the J call TRBJ2-1; possibly TRBD2 for D (5 bases). V gave up 3 bases and J gave up 9 bases, with 8 bases separating them. The CDR3 sequence is 12 residues long. The germline V gene encodes CDR1 KGHDR and CDR2 SFDVKD. CDR3 sequence: CATSDREGEQFF. The DNA of the CDR3 is TGTGCCACCAGTGATCGGGAAGGTGAGCAGTTCTTC.

This chain connects TRBV3-1 (or the pseudogene TRBV3-2) to TRBJ1-6; D perhaps matches TRBD1 (6 bases). V was trimmed by 4 bases and J by 5 bases, leaving 12 bases between them. CDR3 length: 15 residues. Germline V gene lookup returns CDR1 LGHDT and CDR2 YNNKEL (reference sequence). The CDR3 bases are TGTGCCAGCAGCCTCGGACAGACCGATAATTCACCCCTCCACTTT. Translating gives CASSLGQTDNSPLHF.